Listed below are T cell receptor beta chains from one sample, sequenced in a study of beta chain features in type 1 diabetes. Here immunoSEQ multiplex PCR was the method, and the copy in TCRdb shows in-frame clones only, minus some. The sample carries 150,000 to 200,000 clones, approximately 9.9% recorded once. Sequencing was performed on central memory CD4+ T cells from blood. The receptors here all came from a woman younger than 30 in good health. Both conserved end residues are part of each CDR3. D genes are given only for firm matches. Some rows have no size entry. The others give once, few or many, or a class for an expanded clone.

size | D | J | V | CDR3 | DNA
NA | TRBD2 | TRBJ2-5 | TRBV4-2 | CASSSRGGAGETQYF | TGTGCCAGCAGCTCACGCGGGGGGGCCGGGGAGACCCAGTACTTC
NA | TRBD1 | TRBJ2-4 | TRBV9 | CASSSRQGEDIQYF | TGTGCCAGCAGCTCCCGACAGGGAGAGGACATTCAGTACTTC
NA | TRBD1 | TRBJ1-6 | TRBV6-6 | CASRGTGHEDSPLHF | TGTGCCAGCAGGGGGACAGGCCACGAGGACTCACCCCTCCACTTT
few | TRBD2 | TRBJ2-5 | TRBV2 | CASMTSAETQYF | TGTGCCAGCATGACTAGCGCAGAGACCCAGTACTTC
many | NA | TRBJ1-1 | TRBV30 | CAWNREVRTEAFF | TGTGCCTGGAACAGGGAAGTTCGCACTGAAGCTTTCTTT
NA | TRBD2 | TRBJ2-5 | TRBV30 | CAWSSLAGVQETQYF | TGTGCCTGGAGTTCCCTAGCGGGAGTTCAGGAGACCCAGTACTTC
NA | TRBD2 | TRBJ2-3 | TRBV5-1 | CASATGTSGRLDTQYF | TGCGCCAGCGCAACCGGGACTAGCGGGAGATTAGATACGCAGTATTTT
few | NA | TRBJ2-5 | TRBV6-5 | CASSYSGQGQETQYF | TGTGCCAGCAGTTACTCGGGGCAGGGGCAAGAGACCCAGTACTTC
few | TRBD2 | TRBJ2-1 | TRBV10-3 | CAISESGLAGEQFF | TGTGCCATCAGTGAGTCGGGGCTAGCGGGGGAGCAGTTCTTC
few | TRBD1 | TRBJ2-3 | TRBV5-1 | CASSLGDRDGDTQYF | TGCGCCAGCAGCTTGGGGGACAGGGATGGAGATACGCAGTATTTT
NA | NA | TRBJ1-1 | TRBV5-6 | CASSLGRRETEAFF | TGTGCCAGCAGCCTCGGACGGAGGGAGACTGAAGCTTTCTTT
few | NA | TRBJ1-1 | TRBV4-1 | CASSPPTGMNTEAFF | TGCGCCAGCAGCCCGCCTACGGGGATGAACACTGAAGCTTTCTTT
NA | NA | TRBJ1-1 | TRBV30 | CAWRVFGVNTEAFF | TGTGCCTGGAGGGTTTTCGGTGTCAACACTGAAGCTTTCTTT
NA | TRBD2 | TRBJ2-5 | TRBV9 | CASSVGTSGGQETQYF | TGTGCCAGCAGCGTAGGGACTAGCGGGGGACAAGAGACCCAGTACTTC
few | TRBD1 | TRBJ2-7 | TRBV7-2 | CASSPGTGGDEQYF | TGTGCCAGCAGCCCCGGGACAGGGGGCGACGAGCAGTACTTC
few | NA | TRBJ2-7 | TRBV18 | CASSPTADSYEQYF | TGTGCCAGCTCACCGACTGCAGACAGCTACGAGCAGTACTTC
many | TRBD2 | TRBJ2-2 | TRBV5-4 | CASSFKGGRAGELFF | TGTGCCAGCAGCTTTAAGGGCGGGAGGGCCGGGGAGCTGTTTTTT
NA | NA | TRBJ2-7 | TRBV18 | CASSPPRGSAEQYF | TGTGCCAGCTCACCACCCAGGGGATCCGCCGAGCAGTACTTC
NA | NA | TRBJ2-7 | TRBV2 | CASSLGVGVDEQYF | TGTGCCAGCAGCTTAGGGGTGGGTGTTGACGAGCAGTACTTC
NA | NA | TRBJ1-4 | TRBV4-1 | CATSGGGATNEKLFF | TGCGCCACCTCCGGAGGGGGGGCAACTAATGAAAAACTGTTTTTT
few | TRBD2 | TRBJ2-5 | TRBV18 | CASSPQVSAGEETQYF | TGTGCCAGCTCACCACAGGTTTCAGCGGGGGAAGAGACCCAGTACTTC
NA | TRBD2 | TRBJ2-5 | TRBV5-1 | CASSLAGGTETQYF | TGCGCCAGCAGCTTAGCGGGGGGGACGGAGACCCAGTACTTC
few | TRBD2 | TRBJ2-5 | TRBV30 | CASQPPVTGTSGGAETQYF | TGTGCCTCTCAGCCCCCGGTCACCGGGACTAGCGGGGGGGCTGAGACCCAGTACTTC
NA | NA | TRBJ1-2 | TRBV7-2 | CASSLAPDSRYGYTF | TGTGCCAGCAGCTTAGCTCCGGACAGCCGATATGGCTACACCTTC
NA | TRBD2 | TRBJ2-1 | TRBV19 | CASSIESGRAYSEQFF | TGTGCCAGTAGTATAGAGAGCGGGAGGGCCTATAGTGAGCAGTTCTTC
few | NA | TRBJ2-2 | TRBV7-2 | CASSLAGATGELFF | TGTGCCAGCAGCTTAGCAGGGGCCACCGGGGAGCTGTTTTTT